This is a list of T cell receptor beta chains from one sample in a study of T cell repertoires in cytomegalovirus infection. TCRdb re-derived calls from the reads in MiXCR, one entry per CDR3 protein. This table has 65,000 to 90,000 distinct CDR3 sequences, 3.5% to 4% appearing once. The sequenced sample was PBMCs. These receptors were taken from a human donor in good health (CMV status not recorded). Some clones in this sample may be carry-over from other donors' samples. CDR3s include the opening cysteine and the closing phenylalanine or tryptophan.

J | V | CDR3
TRBJ1-5 | TRBV19 | CASSLRVQNQPQHF
TRBJ1-4 | TRBV12-3/TRBV12-4 | CASSFAAGHEKLFF
TRBJ2-3 | TRBV25-1 | CASSDRAVRPHTDTQYF
TRBJ2-1 | TRBV20-1 | CSAKGGASSYNEQFF
TRBJ1-1 | TRBV4-3 | CASSQDGPGGYTEAFF
TRBJ2-2 | TRBV7-6 | CASTPPVTGDNTGELFF
TRBJ1-6 | TRBV7-3 | CASSLTGARGNSPLHF
TRBJ2-5 | TRBV27 | CASSLRGLGETQYF
TRBJ2-7 | TRBV29-1 | CSVGQAVLYEQYF
TRBJ2-7 | TRBV20-1 | CSARDLARTYEQYF
TRBJ1-5 | TRBV28 | CASSTGGRNQPQHF
TRBJ1-1 | TRBV7-2 | CASSLNVRTEAFF
TRBJ1-1 | TRBV7-2 | CASSLGRVNTEAFF
TRBJ1-4 | TRBV10-3 | CARISPGEENVKKKLFF
TRBJ2-2 | TRBV2 | CASGRARVGELFF
TRBJ2-2 | TRBV4-1 | CASSQAGGPGELFF
TRBJ2-3 | TRBV7-8 | CASAISGTTDTQYF
TRBJ2-1 | TRBV5-1 | CASTSGGGISYNEQFF
TRBJ2-3 | TRBV7-9 | CASSYGKLRADTQYF
TRBJ2-5 | TRBV7-2 | CASSLSRFQETQYF
TRBJ1-2 | TRBV20-1 | CSASGTVHGYTF
TRBJ2-7 | TRBV20-1 | CSADLAGVEQYF
TRBJ2-5 | TRBV20-1 | CSAGYSGGLALAQYF
TRBJ2-1 | TRBV7-3 | CASSGVRGGGLFF
TRBJ2-7 | TRBV7-3 | CASGGEQYF
TRBJ2-5 | TRBV7-2 | CASSSESLAGTQYF
TRBJ1-4 | TRBV10-3 | CAISSGGSNEKLFF
TRBJ2-7 | TRBV28 | CASSFLGSGEQYF
TRBJ2-1 | TRBV11-1 | CASSVGEGSYNEQFF
TRBJ1-5 | TRBV7-2 | CASSLVVGTQPQHF
TRBJ1-2 | TRBV7-2 | CASSSGQGGGYTF
TRBJ2-1 | TRBV7-2 | CASSLGESGGGNNEQFF
TRBJ2-5 | TRBV28 | CASSSGVGETQYF
TRBJ2-5 | TRBV7-8 | CASSLGVGKETQYF
TRBJ2-2 | TRBV2 | CASKVEPNTGELFF
TRBJ2-1 | TRBV7-2 | CASSTADGYNEQFF
TRBJ2-3 | TRBV7-2 | CASLREFSTDTQYF